These 5 T cell receptor beta chains were all obtained from the same sample, sequenced in a study of cytomegalovirus exposure and HLA in healthy donors. Use of 60 Vbeta and 13 Jbeta primers characterized the PCR. The protocol was immunoSEQ multiplex PCR, while the TCRdb copy is restricted to in-frame clones and leaves out a portion. The sample lists roughly 190,000 clones, 77% seen once, with 2% to 2.5% in the top ten. The sequencing sample was made of PBMCs. The receptors here all came from a woman in her thirties in good health and CMV-seropositive.

This chain connects TRBV18 to TRBJ2-1; TRBD1 aligns across 7 bases. The V and J ends lost 5 bases and 6 bases, in that order; junction bases with no gene match: 13. Germline loops: CDR1 KGHSH, CDR2 LQKENI. This CDR3 comprises 16 residues. Here the CDR3 reads CASSSLTGKLGNEQFF. In DNA form, the CDR3 reads TGTGCCAGCTCATCGCTGACAGGGAAATTGGGCAATGAGCAGTTCTTC.

The V and J genes are TRBV5-4 and TRBJ2-3; 15 bases are shared with TRBD2. After removal of 7 bases from V and 1 base from J, the junction contained 10 bases not matched to a gene. Germline loops: CDR1 SGHNT, CDR2 YYREEE (reference sequence). This CDR3 region has 18 residues. Here the CDR3 reads CASAPRTSGGAGTDTQYF. DNA for the CDR3: TGTGCCAGCGCCCCCAGGACTAGCGGGGGGGCCGGCACAGATACGCAGTATTTT.

This clone has only one observation. This chain joins TRBV5-1 and TRBJ2-3, with 11 nucleotides matching TRBD2. V dropped 1 base and J dropped 0; count of bases not matched to a gene: 7. CDR3 length equals 18 residues. Germline V gene sequence: CDR1 SGHRS, CDR2 YFSETQ. The CDR3 reads CASSLLAGGAPSTDTQYF. CDR3 DNA sequence: TGCGCCAGCAGCTTGCTAGCGGGAGGAGCACCCAGCACAGATACGCAGTATTTT.

The J gene is TRBJ2-1, the V gene TRBV25-1; 9 nucleotides agree with TRBD1. V lost 3 bases and J lost 6; bases outside the gene matches: 9. Looked up from germline, CDR1 is MGHDK and CDR2 is SYGVNS. CDR3 length: 16 amino acids. The CDR3 reads CASSDLTGGWGNEQFF. The CDR3 coding sequence is TGTGCCAGCAGTGATTTAACAGGGGGCTGGGGCAATGAGCAGTTCTTC.

The chain joins TRBV5-1 to TRBJ1-4; possibly TRBD1 for D (6 bases). V was clipped by 4 bases and J by 7 bases, with 14 bases between them. CDR1 and CDR2 (germline): SGHRS, YFSETQ. The CDR3 loop spans 14 amino acids. This CDR3 is CASSPRGGGEKLFF. In DNA form, the CDR3 reads TGCGCCAGCAGCCCCCGGGGAGGGGGTGAAAAACTGTTTTTT.